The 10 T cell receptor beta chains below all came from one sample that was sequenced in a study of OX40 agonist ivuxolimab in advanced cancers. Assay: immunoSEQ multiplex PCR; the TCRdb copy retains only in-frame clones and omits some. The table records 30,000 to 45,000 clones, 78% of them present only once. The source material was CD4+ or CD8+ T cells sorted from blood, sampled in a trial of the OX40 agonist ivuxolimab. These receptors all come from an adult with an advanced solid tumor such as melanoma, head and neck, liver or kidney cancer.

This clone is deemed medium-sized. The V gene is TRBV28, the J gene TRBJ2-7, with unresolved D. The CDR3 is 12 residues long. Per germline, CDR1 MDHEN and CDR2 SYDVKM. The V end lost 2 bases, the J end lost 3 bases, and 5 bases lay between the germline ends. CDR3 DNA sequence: TGTGCCAGCAGTTTAAGTCTCTACGAGCAGTACTTC. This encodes CASSLSLYEQYF. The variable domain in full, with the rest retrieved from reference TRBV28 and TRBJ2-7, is DVKVTQSSRYLVKRTGEKVFLECVQDMDHENMFWYRQDPGLGLRLIYFSYDVKMKEKGDIPEGYSVSREKKERFSLILESASTNQTSMYLCASSLSLYEQYFGPGTRLTVT.

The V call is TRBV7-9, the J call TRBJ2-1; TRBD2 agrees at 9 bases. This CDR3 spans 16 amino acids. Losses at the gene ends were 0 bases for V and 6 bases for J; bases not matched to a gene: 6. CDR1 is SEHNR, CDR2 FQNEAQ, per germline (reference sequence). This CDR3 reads CASSLAGSGRGNEQFF. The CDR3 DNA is TGTGCCAGCAGCTTAGCTGGTAGCGGGAGAGGCAATGAGCAGTTCTTC.

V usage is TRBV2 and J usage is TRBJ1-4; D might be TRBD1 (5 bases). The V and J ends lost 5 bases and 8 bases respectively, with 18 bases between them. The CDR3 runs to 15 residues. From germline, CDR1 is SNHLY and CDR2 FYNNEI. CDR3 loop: CASSKTREGQEKLFF. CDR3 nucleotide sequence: TGTGCCAGCAGTAAGACCAGGGAGGGTCAGGAAAAACTGTTTTTT.

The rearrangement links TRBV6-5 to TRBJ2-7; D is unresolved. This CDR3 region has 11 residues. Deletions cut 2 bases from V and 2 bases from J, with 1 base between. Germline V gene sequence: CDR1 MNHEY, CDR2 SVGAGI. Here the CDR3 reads CASSYAYEQYF. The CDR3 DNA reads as TGTGCCAGCAGTTACGCCTACGAGCAGTACTTC.

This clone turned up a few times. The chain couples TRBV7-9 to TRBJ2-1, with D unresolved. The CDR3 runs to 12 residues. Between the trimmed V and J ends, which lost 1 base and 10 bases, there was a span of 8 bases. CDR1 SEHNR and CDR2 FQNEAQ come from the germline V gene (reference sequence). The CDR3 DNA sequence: TGTGCCAGCAGCTTAGAGCGAAGGGAGCAGTTCTTC. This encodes CASSLERREQFF.

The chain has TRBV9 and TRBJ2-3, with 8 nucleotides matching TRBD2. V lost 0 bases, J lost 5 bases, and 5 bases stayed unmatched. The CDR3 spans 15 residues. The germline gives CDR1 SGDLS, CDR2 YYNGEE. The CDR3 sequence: CASSVGGGRGDTQYF. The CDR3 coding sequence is TGTGCCAGCAGCGTAGGCGGGGGGCGAGGAGATACGCAGTATTTT.

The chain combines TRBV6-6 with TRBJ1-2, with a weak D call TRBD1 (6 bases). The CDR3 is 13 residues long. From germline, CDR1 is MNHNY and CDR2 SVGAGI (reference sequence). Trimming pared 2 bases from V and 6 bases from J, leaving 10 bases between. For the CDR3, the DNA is TGTGCCAGCAGTTACCAGGGGTTCAATGGCTACACCTTC. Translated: CASSYQGFNGYTF.

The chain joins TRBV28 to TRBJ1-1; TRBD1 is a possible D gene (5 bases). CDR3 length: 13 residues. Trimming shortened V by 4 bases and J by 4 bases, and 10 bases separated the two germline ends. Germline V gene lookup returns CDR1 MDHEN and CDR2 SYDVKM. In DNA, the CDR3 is TGTGCCAGCAGTTATGGGGGGAGCACTGAAGCTTTCTTT. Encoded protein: CASSYGGSTEAFF.

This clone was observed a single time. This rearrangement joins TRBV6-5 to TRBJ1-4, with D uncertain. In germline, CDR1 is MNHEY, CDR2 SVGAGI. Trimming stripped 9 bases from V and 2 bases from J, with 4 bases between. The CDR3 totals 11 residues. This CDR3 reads CARDTNEKLFF. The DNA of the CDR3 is TGTGCCAGGGACACTAATGAAAAACTGTTTTTT.

The DNA of the CDR3 is TGTGCCAGTATTAAGGACAGGAACACTGAAGCTTTCTTT. It codes for CASIKDRNTEAFF. The rearrangement uses TRBV19 and TRBJ1-1; D might be TRBD1 (6 bases). The CDR3 consists of 13 residues. Trimming shortened V by 7 bases and J by 1 base, and 10 bases separated the two germline ends. Germline CDR1 reads LNHDA; CDR2 reads SQIVND (reference sequence).